A single sample gave rise to the 23 T cell receptor beta chains below, sequenced in a study of blood T cell repertoires in COVID-19. The method was immunoSEQ multiplex PCR; TCRdb's version includes in-frame clones alone and lacks a portion of them. The table records 250,000 to 400,000 clones, around nine tenths of them present only once. The sequencing input was PBMCs or T cells enriched from blood (not recorded which). These TCRs come from a man aged 60-69 years who had recovered from COVID-19.

This clone was seen a few times. CDR3 coding DNA: TGCGCCAGCAGCCAAGTCAGAGGAGAGCAGTACTTC. Amino acid sequence: CASSQVRGEQYF. The gene calls are TRBV4-1 and TRBJ2-7; D not resolved. This CDR3 has 12 residues. V lost 1 base and J lost 7, with 8 bases in between. CDR1 MGHRA and CDR2 YSYEKL come from the germline V gene.

This rearrangement joins TRBV19 to TRBJ1-6; 7 bases are shared with TRBD1. V lost 1 base to trimming and J lost 7 bases; unmatched junction nucleotides: 4. The CDR3 spans 15 residues. CDR1 and CDR2 (germline): LNHDA, SQIVND (reference sequence). The CDR3 protein is CASSIGQGLNSPLHF. CDR3 DNA: TGTGCCAGTAGTATAGGACAGGGTTTGAATTCACCCCTCCACTTT. Looking up the rest from reference TRBV19 and TRBJ1-6 gives the full variable domain: DGGITQSPKYLFRKEGQNVTLSCEQNLNHDAMYWYRQDPGQGLRLIYYSQIVNDFQKGDIAEGYSVSREKKESFPLTVTSAQKNPTAFYLCASSIGQGLNSPLHFGNGTRLTVT.

The gene calls are TRBV15 and TRBJ1-2, with unresolved D. Germline loops: CDR1 LNHNV, CDR2 YYDKDF (reference sequence). The CDR3 runs 14 residues. The germline V and J ends were trimmed by 0 bases and 5 bases, with 10 bases remaining between them. The DNA of the CDR3 is TGTGCCACCAGCAGAGATCGAACCGGTTATGGCTACACCTTC. It encodes CATSRDRTGYGYTF.

The chain is built from TRBV3-1 (or the pseudogene TRBV3-2) and TRBJ2-3, with 10 nucleotides matching TRBD2. From germline, CDR1 is LGHDT and CDR2 YNNKEL (reference sequence). The V segment lost 5 bases and the J segment 2 bases; nucleotides outside the gene matches: 7. This CDR3 has 16 amino acids. The CDR3: CASSDWTSGNTDTQYF. For the CDR3, the DNA is TGTGCCAGCAGCGACTGGACTAGCGGAAACACAGATACGCAGTATTTT.

This sequence joins TRBV28 and TRBJ1-6, with TRBD1 identical over 11 bases. Trimming took 7 bases from V and 6 from J; bases not matched to a gene: 5. CDR3 size: 15 residues. Looked up from germline, CDR1 is MDHEN and CDR2 is SYDVKM. The CDR3 coding sequence is TGTGCCAGCATCAGCGGGACAGGGGGTAATTCACCCCTCCACTTT. It encodes CASISGTGGNSPLHF.

This clone appeared once. The V and J genes are TRBV5-6 and TRBJ2-1; 9 bases map to TRBD2. Germline CDR1 is SGHDT and CDR2 is YYEEEE. The CDR3 sequence is 19 residues long. V was pared by 3 bases and J by 0 bases, with 13 bases of the junction left unmatched. This chain's CDR3 is CASSSSRAGGLSSYNEQFF. CDR3 DNA sequence: TGTGCCAGCAGCTCCAGTAGAGCGGGGGGCCTAAGCTCCTACAATGAGCAGTTCTTC.

The chain employs TRBV4-2 and TRBJ1-1, with 10 bases lining up with TRBD1. The CDR3 contains 16 residues. Unmatched junction bases numbered 4, after V lost 1 base and J lost 2 bases. Looked up from germline, CDR1 is LGHNA and CDR2 is YNFKEQ. CDR3 sequence: CASSQVGTGVNTEAFF. The DNA of the CDR3 is TGTGCCAGCAGCCAAGTCGGGACAGGGGTAAACACTGAAGCTTTCTTT.

The V call is TRBV7-3, the J call TRBJ1-2; D is uncertain. V was pared by 7 bases and J by 4 bases, with 16 bases between. Germline values: CDR1 SGHTA, CDR2 FQGTGA. The CDR3 runs 14 residues. DNA of the CDR3: TGTGCCAGCACCGAGGGAGGGAATGTCTATGGCTACACCTTC. This sequence encodes CASTEGGNVYGYTF.

The chain uses TRBV13 and TRBJ2-1; 10 nucleotides line up with TRBD1. Germline V gives CDR1 PRHDT, CDR2 FYEKMQ (reference sequence). This CDR3 region has 17 residues. The junction had 8 bases not matched to a gene; V was cut back by 3 bases and J by 3 bases. The DNA for the CDR3 is TGTGCCAGCAGCTTGACTCCGGGGACAGGGGTCTACAATGAGCAGTTCTTC. Amino acids: CASSLTPGTGVYNEQFF.

With regard to this clone: Other DNA sequences in the sample encode the same CDR3. The chain links TRBV5-6 to TRBJ1-2; 8 positions match TRBD1. CDR3 length: 13 amino acids. Per the germline V gene, CDR1 is SGHDT and CDR2 is YYEEEE. After removal of 4 bases from V and 6 bases from J, the junction contained 5 bases not matched to a gene. The CDR3 DNA is TGTGCCAGCAGCGACACAGGGGGTAATGGCTACACCTTC. It yields the protein CASSDTGGNGYTF. The full variable domain, with the rest looked up from reference TRBV5-6 and TRBJ1-2, is DAGVTQSPTHLIKTRGQQVTLRCSPKSGHDTVSWYQQALGQGPQFIFQYYEEEERQRGNFPDRFSGHQFPNYSSELNVNALLLGDSALYLCASSDTGGNGYTFGSGTRLTVV.

The chain links TRBV7-2 to TRBJ2-7; 10 positions match TRBD1. This CDR3 has 14 residues. V gave up 1 base and J gave up 7 bases; unmatched junction bases: 4. Germline V gene sequence: CDR1 SGHTA, CDR2 FQGNSA. The CDR3: CASSLGDRGREQYF. The CDR3 nucleotides are TGTGCCAGCAGCTTAGGGGACAGGGGCCGGGAGCAGTACTTC.

This clone was counted once. This rearrangement joins TRBV30 to TRBJ1-2; 7 nucleotides agree with TRBD1. The CDR3 is made up of 13 amino acids. From germline, CDR1 is GTSNPN and CDR2 SVGIG (reference sequence). The junction had 1 base not matched to a gene; V was cut back by 2 bases and J by 1 base. The DNA of the CDR3 is TGTGCCTGGAGTCGGGACAGTAACTATGGCTACACCTTC. Its protein product is CAWSRDSNYGYTF.

In its sample, this clone was seen once. The chain joins TRBV30 to TRBJ1-4, with 11 bases matching TRBD1. The CDR3 runs to 15 residues. Germline CDR1 reads GTSNPN; CDR2 reads SVGIG (reference sequence). Trimming removed 1 base from V and 5 bases from J; junction bases left unmatched: 3. The CDR3 sequence is CAWSDGQGANEKLFF. Here the CDR3 DNA reads TGTGCCTGGAGTGACGGACAGGGGGCAAATGAAAAACTGTTTTTT.

The CDR3 here is CASSQGGARREKLFF. Here the CDR3 DNA reads TGTGCCAGCTCACAAGGGGGGGCGCGTCGTGAAAAACTGTTTTTT. The chain links TRBV18 to TRBJ1-4, with D possibly matching TRBD1 (6 bases). The CDR3 is 15 residues long. Looked up from germline, CDR1 is KGHSH and CDR2 is LQKENI. The V and J ends lost 4 bases and 7 bases respectively, with 16 bases between them.

J is TRBJ2-1 and V is TRBV18; 9 positions match TRBD1. Trimming removed 6 bases from V and 7 bases from J; junction bases left unmatched: 10. The CDR3 extends over 15 amino acids. The germline CDR1 and CDR2 sequences are KGHSH and LQKENI. This CDR3 is CASSKTGTGTNEQFF. DNA of the CDR3: TGTGCCAGCTCGAAGACCGGGACAGGGACGAATGAGCAGTTCTTC.

The chain employs TRBV24-1 and TRBJ2-3, with a weak D call TRBD2 (5 bases). CDR3 length equals 15 residues. The germline gives CDR1 KGHDR, CDR2 SFDVKD. V was pared by 3 bases and J by 1 base, with 10 bases between. CDR3 nucleotides: TGTGCCACCAGTGATGCCAAGCGGCGCACAGATACGCAGTATTTT. It is translated as CATSDAKRRTDTQYF.

The chain employs TRBV27 and TRBJ2-7, with 7 bases that match TRBD1. The J segment lost 3 bases and the V segment lost 7 bases, leaving 6 bases of the junction unmatched. Germline loops: CDR1 MNHEY, CDR2 SMNVEV (reference sequence). There are 13 residues in the CDR3. The CDR3 region has the DNA TGTGCCAGCACCCGGACAGGCAGCTACGAGCAGTACTTC. Protein product: CASTRTGSYEQYF.

The chain joins TRBV5-8 to TRBJ2-7; the match to TRBD2 covers 8 bases. Germline lookup yields CDR1 SGHTS and CDR2 YDEGEE. The CDR3 totals 14 residues. Trimming took 3 bases from V and 3 from J; bases not matched to a gene: 5. CDR3 loop: CASSWDGGDYEQYF. Here the CDR3 DNA reads TGTGCCAGCAGCTGGGACGGGGGGGACTACGAGCAGTACTTC. Using reference TRBV5-8 and TRBJ2-7 for the parts outside the CDR3, the full variable domain is EAGVTQSPTHLIKTRGQQATLRCSPISGHTSVYWYQQALGLGLQFLLWYDEGEERNRGNFPPRFSGRQFPNYSSELNVNALELEDSALYLCASSWDGGDYEQYFGPGTRLTVT.

CDR3 DNA: TGCAGTGCAAGTCCGGTCGATCGCTCCTACGAGCAGTACTTC. It codes for CSASPVDRSYEQYF. The chain has TRBV20-1 and TRBJ2-7; D is undetermined. The length of the CDR3 is 14 residues. The germline V and J ends were trimmed by 6 bases and 0 bases, with 15 bases remaining between them. Germline values: CDR1 DFQATT, CDR2 SNEGSKA (reference sequence).

The V and J genes are TRBV18 and TRBJ2-5, with D perhaps matching TRBD2 (5 bases). Germline CDR1 reads KGHSH; CDR2 reads LQKENI. Between the trimmed V and J ends, which lost 1 base and 7 bases, there was a span of 19 bases. The CDR3 loop spans 16 amino acids. The CDR3 is CASSPLIGVTEGTQYF. The DNA of the CDR3 is TGTGCCAGCTCACCACTGATCGGGGTAACTGAGGGGACCCAGTACTTC.

This clone was detected only once. The rearrangement uses TRBV5-1 and TRBJ1-2; possible D gene TRBD1, 6 bases. Per the germline V gene, CDR1 is SGHRS and CDR2 is YFSETQ. V lost 4 bases to trimming and J lost 8 bases, with 18 bases between them. This CDR3 region has 14 residues. The CDR3 region has the DNA TGCGCCAGCAGCCAGGCTGGGGGCTACAGGGGCTACACCTTC. Translated: CASSQAGGYRGYTF.

The V call is TRBV27, the J call TRBJ2-7, with 13 bases matching TRBD2. Germline CDR1 is MNHEY and CDR2 is SMNVEV (reference sequence). With V trimmed by 4 bases and J by 3 bases, 3 bases remained unmatched. The CDR3 runs to 15 residues. This CDR3 is CASSSGLAGYYEQYF. CDR3 in DNA: TGTGCCAGCAGTTCGGGACTAGCGGGGTACTACGAGCAGTACTTC.

The rearrangement joins TRBV4-1 to TRBJ2-2; 8 nucleotides match TRBD2. The CDR3 consists of 15 residues. Germline-derived CDR1 and CDR2 are MGHRA and YSYEKL. V lost 7 bases and J lost 4; bases outside the gene matches: 8. CDR3 protein: CASKTSGRVTGELFF. CDR3 in DNA: TGCGCCAGCAAAACAAGCGGGAGAGTCACCGGGGAGCTGTTTTTT.